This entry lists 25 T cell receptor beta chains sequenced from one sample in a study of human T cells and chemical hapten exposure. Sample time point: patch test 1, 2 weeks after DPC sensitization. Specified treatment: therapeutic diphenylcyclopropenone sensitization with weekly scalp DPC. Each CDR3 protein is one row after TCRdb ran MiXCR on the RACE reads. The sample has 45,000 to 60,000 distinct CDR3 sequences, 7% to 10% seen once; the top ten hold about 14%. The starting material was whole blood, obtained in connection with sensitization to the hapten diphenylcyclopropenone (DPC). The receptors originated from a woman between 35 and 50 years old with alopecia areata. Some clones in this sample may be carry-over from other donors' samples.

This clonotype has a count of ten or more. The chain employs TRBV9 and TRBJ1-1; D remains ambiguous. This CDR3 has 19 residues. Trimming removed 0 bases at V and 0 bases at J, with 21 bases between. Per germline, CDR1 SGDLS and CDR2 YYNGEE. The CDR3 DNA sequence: TGTGCCAGCAGCGTAGTACCATTTTGGTCAGGTGAGATGAACACTGAAGCTTTCTTT. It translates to CASSVVPFWSGEMNTEAFF.

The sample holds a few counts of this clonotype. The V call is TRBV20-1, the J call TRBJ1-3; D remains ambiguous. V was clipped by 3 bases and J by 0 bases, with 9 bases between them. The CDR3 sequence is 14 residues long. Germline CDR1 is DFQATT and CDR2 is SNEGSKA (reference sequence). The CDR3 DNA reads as TGCAGTGCTAGGAGTAGTTCCTCTGGAAACACCATATATTTT. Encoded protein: CSARSSSSGNTIYF.

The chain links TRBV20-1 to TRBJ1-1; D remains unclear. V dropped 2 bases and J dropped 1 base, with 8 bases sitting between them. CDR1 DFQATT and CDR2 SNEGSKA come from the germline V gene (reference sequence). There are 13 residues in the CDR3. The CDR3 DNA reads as TGCAGTGCTAGACGGGATGGGAACACTGAAGCTTTCTTT. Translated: CSARRDGNTEAFF.

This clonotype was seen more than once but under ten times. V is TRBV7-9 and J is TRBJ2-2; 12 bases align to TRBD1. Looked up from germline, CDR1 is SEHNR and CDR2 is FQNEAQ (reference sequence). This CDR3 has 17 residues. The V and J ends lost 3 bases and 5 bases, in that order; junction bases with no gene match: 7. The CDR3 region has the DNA TGTGCCAGCAGCTTTACTCCGGGACAGGGGGCAACCGGGGAGCTGTTTTTT. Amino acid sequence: CASSFTPGQGATGELFF.

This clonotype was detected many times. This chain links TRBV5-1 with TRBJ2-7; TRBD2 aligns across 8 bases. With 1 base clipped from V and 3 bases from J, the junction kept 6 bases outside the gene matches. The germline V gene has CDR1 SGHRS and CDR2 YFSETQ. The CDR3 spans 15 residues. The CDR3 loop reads CASSLLRAGDYEQYF. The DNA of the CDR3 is TGCGCCAGCAGCTTGTTACGAGCGGGAGACTACGAGCAGTACTTC.

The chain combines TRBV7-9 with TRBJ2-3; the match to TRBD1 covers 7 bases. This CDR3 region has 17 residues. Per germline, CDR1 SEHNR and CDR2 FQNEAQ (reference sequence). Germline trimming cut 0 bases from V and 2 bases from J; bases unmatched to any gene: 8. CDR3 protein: CASSLALGTGDTDTQYF. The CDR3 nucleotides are TGTGCCAGCAGCTTAGCACTTGGTACAGGGGACACAGATACGCAGTATTTT.

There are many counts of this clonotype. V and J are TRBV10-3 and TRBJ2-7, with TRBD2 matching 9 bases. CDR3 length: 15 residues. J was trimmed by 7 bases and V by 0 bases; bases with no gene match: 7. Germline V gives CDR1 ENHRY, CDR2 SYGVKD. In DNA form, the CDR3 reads TGTGCCATCAGTGAGTCGGGACTAGCCGGGTATGAGCAGTACTTC. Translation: CAISESGLAGYEQYF.

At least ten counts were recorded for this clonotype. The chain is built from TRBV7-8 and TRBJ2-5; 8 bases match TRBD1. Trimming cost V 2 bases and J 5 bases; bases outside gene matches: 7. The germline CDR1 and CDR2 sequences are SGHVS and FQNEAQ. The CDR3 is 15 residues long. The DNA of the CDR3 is TGTGCCAGCAGCTTAAGGACAGGGCAGAGGGAGACCCAGTACTTC. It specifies CASSLRTGQRETQYF. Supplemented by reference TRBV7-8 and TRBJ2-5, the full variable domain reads GAGVSQSPRYKVAKRGQDVALRCDPISGHVSLFWYQQALGQGPEFLTYFQNEAQLDKSGLPSDRFFAERPEGSVSTLKIQRTQQEDSAVYLCASSLRTGQRETQYFGPGTRLLVL.

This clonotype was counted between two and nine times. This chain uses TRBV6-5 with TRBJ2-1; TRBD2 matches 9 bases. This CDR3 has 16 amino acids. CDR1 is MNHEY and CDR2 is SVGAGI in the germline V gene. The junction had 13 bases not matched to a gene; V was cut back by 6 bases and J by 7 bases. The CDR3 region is CASSPLMAGGRNEQFF. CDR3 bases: TGTGCCAGCAGCCCCCTGATGGCGGGGGGGCGGAATGAGCAGTTCTTC.

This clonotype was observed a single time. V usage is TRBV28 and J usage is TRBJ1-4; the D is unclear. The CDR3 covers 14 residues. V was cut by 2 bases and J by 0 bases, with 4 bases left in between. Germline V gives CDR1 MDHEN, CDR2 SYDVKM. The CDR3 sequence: CASSLGSTNEKLFF. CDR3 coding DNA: TGTGCCAGCAGTTTAGGATCAACTAATGAAAAACTGTTTTTT. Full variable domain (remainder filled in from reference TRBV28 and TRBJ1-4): DVKVTQSSRYLVKRTGEKVFLECVQDMDHENMFWYRQDPGLGLRLIYFSYDVKMKEKGDIPEGYSVSREKKERFSLILESASTNQTSMYLCASSLGSTNEKLFFGSGTQLSVL.

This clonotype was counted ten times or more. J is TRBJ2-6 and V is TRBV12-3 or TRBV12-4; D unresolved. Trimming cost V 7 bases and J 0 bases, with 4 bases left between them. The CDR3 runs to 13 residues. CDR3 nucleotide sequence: TGTGCCAGCACCCCCTCTGGGGCCAACGTCCTGACTTTC. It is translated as CASTPSGANVLTF.

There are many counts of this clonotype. CDR3 nucleotide sequence: TGTGCCAGCAGCCCCATAAGGGGCCAAGAGACCCAGTACTTC. Translation gives CASSPIRGQETQYF. The V and J genes are TRBV7-2 and TRBJ2-5; TRBD1 might be the D (5 bases). Germline lookup yields CDR1 SGHTA and CDR2 FQGNSA. The CDR3 loop spans 14 amino acids. Trimming cost V 5 bases and J 1 base, with 11 bases left between them.

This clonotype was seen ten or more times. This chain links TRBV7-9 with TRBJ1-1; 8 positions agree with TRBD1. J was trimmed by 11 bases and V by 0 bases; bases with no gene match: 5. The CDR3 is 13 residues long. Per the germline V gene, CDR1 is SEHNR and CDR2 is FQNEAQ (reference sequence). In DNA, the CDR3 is TGTGCCAGCAGCTTAGCGCAGGGGGCGCAGGCTTTCTTT. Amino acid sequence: CASSLAQGAQAFF.

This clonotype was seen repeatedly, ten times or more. CDR3 sequence (DNA): TGTGCCAGCAGCTTAGTGGCCAGTTTCACAGATACGCAGTATTTT. Protein product: CASSLVASFTDTQYF. The rearrangement joins TRBV7-2 to TRBJ2-3; D call uncertain. In germline, CDR1 is SGHTA, CDR2 FQGNSA. The length of the CDR3 is 15 residues. The ends were cut back, 1 base at V and 2 bases at J, with 10 bases in the middle. The variable domain in full, with the rest retrieved from reference TRBV7-2 and TRBJ2-3, is GAGVSQSPSNKVTEKGKDVELRCDPISGHTALYWYRQSLGQGLEFLIYFQGNSAPDKSGLPSDRFSAERTGGSVSTLTIQRTQQEDSAVYLCASSLVASFTDTQYFGPGTRLTVL.

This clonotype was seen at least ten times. CDR3 residues: CSARDPRFSLDTQYF. The CDR3 DNA is TGCAGTGCTAGAGATCCCCGGTTCAGCCTGGATACGCAGTATTTT. The chain combines TRBV20-1 with TRBJ2-3; D not certain. Germline V gene lookup returns CDR1 DFQATT and CDR2 SNEGSKA (reference sequence). The CDR3 length is 15 residues. Between the trimmed V and J ends, which lost 0 bases and 6 bases, there was a span of 16 bases.

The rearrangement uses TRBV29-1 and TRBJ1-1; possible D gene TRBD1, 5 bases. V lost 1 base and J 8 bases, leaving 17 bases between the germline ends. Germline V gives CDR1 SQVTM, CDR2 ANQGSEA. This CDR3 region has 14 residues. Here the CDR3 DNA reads TGCAGCGTTGAAGCAGGAGTCTCCGGGACCGAAGCTTTCTTT. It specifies CSVEAGVSGTEAFF.

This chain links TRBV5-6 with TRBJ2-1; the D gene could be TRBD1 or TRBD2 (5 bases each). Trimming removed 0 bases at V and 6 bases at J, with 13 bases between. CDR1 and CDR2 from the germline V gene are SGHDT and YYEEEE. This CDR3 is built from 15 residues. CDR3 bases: TGTGCCAGCAGCTTGGCGGGACCGAGGATCAATGAGCAGTTCTTC. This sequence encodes CASSLAGPRINEQFF.

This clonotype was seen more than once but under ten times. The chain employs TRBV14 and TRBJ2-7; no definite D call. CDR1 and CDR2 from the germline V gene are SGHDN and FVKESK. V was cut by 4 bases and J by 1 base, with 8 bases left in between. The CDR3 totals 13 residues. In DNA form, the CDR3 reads TGTGCCAGCAGCCGCTACCCATCCTACGAGCAGTACTTC. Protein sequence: CASSRYPSYEQYF.

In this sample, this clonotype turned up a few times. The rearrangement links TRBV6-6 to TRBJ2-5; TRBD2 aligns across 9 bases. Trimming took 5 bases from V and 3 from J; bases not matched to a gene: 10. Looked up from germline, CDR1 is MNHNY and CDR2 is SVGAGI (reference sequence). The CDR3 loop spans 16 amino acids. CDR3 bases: TGTGCCAGCAGTCCCCCCAATGCGGGGGGGAAAGAGACCCAGTACTTC. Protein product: CASSPPNAGGKETQYF.

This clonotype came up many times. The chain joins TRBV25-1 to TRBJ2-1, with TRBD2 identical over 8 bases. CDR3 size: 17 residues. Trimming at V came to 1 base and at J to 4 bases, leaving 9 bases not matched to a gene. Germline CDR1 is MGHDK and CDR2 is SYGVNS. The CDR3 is CASSELSAASGYNEQFF. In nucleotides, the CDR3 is TGTGCCAGCAGTGAATTAAGCGCGGCTAGCGGGTACAATGAGCAGTTCTTC. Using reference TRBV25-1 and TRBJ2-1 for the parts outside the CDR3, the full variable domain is EADIYQTPRYLVIGTGKKITLECSQTMGHDKMYWYQQDPGMELHLIHYSYGVNSTEKGDLSSESTVSRIRTEHFPLTLESARPSHTSQYLCASSELSAASGYNEQFFGPGTRLTVL.

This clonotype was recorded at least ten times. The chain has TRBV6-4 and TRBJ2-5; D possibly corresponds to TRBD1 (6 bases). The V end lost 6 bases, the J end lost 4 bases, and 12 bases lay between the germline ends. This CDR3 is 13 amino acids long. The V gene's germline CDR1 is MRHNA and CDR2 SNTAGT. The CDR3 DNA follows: TGTGCCAGCAGCCCCACAGGGCGAGAGACCCAGTACTTC. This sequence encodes CASSPTGRETQYF.

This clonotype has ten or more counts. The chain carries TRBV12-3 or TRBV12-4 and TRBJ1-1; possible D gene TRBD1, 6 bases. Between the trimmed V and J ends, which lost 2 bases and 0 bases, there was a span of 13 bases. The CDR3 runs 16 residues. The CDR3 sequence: CASSLRGGRMNTEAFF. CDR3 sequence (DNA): TGTGCCAGCAGTTTAAGGGGGGGTCGGATGAACACTGAAGCTTTCTTT.

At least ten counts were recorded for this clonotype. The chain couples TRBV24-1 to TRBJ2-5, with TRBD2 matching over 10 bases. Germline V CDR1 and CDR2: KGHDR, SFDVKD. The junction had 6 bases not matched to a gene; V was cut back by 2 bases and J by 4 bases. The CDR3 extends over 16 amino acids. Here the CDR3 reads CATSDYKRGGGETQYF. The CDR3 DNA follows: TGTGCCACCAGTGATTACAAGCGGGGGGGAGGAGAGACCCAGTACTTC.

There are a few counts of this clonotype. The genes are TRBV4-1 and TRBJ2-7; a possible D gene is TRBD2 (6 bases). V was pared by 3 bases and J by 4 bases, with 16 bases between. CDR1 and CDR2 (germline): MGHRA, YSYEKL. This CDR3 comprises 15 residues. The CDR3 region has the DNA TGCGCCAGCAGCCAGGTCTACGGGGGTTTATACGAGCAGTACTTC. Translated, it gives CASSQVYGGLYEQYF.

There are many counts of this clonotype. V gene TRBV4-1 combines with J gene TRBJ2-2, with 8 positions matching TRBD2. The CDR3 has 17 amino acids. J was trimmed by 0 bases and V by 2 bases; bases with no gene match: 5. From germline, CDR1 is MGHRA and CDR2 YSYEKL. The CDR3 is CASSQPIAGTNTGELFF. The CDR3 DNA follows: TGCGCCAGCAGCCAACCCATAGCGGGGACGAACACCGGGGAGCTGTTTTTT.